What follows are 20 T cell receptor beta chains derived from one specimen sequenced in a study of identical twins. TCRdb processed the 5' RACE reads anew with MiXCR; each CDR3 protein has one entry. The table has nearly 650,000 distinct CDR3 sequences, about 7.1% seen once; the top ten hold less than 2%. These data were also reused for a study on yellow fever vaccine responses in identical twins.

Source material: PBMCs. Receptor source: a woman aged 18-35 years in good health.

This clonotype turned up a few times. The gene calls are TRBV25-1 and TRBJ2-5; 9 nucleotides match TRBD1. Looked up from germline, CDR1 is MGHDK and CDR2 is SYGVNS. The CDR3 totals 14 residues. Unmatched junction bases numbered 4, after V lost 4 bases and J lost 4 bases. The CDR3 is CASSGTGAGETQYF. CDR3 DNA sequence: TGTGCCAGCAGTGGGACAGGGGCTGGAGAGACCCAGTACTTC.

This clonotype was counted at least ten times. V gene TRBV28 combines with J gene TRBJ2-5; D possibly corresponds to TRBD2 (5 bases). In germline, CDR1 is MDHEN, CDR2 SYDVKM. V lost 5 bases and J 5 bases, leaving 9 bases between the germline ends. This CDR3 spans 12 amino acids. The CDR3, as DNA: TGTGCCAGCAGTCCGAGGAGGGAGACCCAGTACTTC. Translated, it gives CASSPRRETQYF. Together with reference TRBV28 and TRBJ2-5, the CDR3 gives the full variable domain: DVKVTQSSRYLVKRTGEKVFLECVQDMDHENMFWYRQDPGLGLRLIYFSYDVKMKEKGDIPEGYSVSREKKERFSLILESASTNQTSMYLCASSPRRETQYFGPGTRLLVL.

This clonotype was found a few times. CDR3 in amino acids: CASRKRTSEGTGELFF. CDR3 sequence (DNA): TGTGCCAGCAGGAAGAGGACTAGCGAGGGCACCGGGGAGCTGTTTTTT. The chain employs TRBV6-1 and TRBJ2-2, with TRBD2 identical over 9 bases. The CDR3 spans 16 residues. The germline CDR1 and CDR2 sequences are MNHNS and SASEGT. V shed 6 bases, J shed 4 bases, and the junction held 9 bases outside the gene matches.

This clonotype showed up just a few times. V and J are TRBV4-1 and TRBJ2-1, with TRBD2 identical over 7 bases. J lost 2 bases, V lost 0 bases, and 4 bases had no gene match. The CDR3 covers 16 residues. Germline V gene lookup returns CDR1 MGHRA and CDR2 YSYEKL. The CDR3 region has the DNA TGCGCCAGCAGCCAAGATTGGGGGGGTCCCTACAATGAGCAGTTCTTC. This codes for CASSQDWGGPYNEQFF.

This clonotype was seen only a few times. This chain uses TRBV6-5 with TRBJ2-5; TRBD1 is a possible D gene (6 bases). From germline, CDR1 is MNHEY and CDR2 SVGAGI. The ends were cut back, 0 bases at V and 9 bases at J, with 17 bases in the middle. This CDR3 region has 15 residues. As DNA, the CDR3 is TGTGCCAGCAGTTACTCGACGTCTCCCCCAGGGGCCCAGTACTTC. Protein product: CASSYSTSPPGAQYF.

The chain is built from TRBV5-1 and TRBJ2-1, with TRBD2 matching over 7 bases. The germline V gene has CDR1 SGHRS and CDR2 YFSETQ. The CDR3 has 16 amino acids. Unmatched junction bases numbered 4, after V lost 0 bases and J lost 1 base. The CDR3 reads CASSLVLAASYNEQFF. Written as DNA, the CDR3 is TGCGCCAGCAGCTTGGTCCTAGCGGCATCCTACAATGAGCAGTTCTTC.

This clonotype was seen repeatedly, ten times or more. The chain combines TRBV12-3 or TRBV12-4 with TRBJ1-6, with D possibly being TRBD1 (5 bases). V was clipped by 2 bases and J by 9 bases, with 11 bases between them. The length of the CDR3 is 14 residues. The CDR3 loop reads CASSLWGGGSPLHF. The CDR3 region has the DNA TGTGCCAGCAGTTTATGGGGGGGGGGTTCACCCCTCCACTTT.

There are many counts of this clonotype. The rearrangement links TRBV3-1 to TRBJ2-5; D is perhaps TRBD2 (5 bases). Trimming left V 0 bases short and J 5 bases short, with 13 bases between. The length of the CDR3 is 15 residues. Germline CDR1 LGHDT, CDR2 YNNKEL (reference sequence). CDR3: CASSQEASGRETQYF. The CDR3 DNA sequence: TGTGCCAGCAGCCAAGAGGCCAGCGGCAGGGAGACCCAGTACTTC.

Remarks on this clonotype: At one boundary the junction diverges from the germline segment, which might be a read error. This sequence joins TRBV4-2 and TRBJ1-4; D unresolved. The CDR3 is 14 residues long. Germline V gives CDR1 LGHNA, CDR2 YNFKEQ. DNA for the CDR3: TGTGCCAGCAGCCCCCCGATTGCAACTAATGAAAAACTGTTT. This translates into CASSPPIATNEKLF.

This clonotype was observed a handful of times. The CDR3 DNA follows: TGTGCCAGCAGTTTGACAGGGCAGGGTTTTGAAGCTTTCTTT. Translating gives CASSLTGQGFEAFF. The J gene is TRBJ1-1, the V gene TRBV12-3 or TRBV12-4; 7 bases are shared with TRBD1. The V gene end was trimmed by 3 bases and the J gene end by 7 bases; junction bases not matched to a gene: 8. The CDR3 extends over 14 amino acids.

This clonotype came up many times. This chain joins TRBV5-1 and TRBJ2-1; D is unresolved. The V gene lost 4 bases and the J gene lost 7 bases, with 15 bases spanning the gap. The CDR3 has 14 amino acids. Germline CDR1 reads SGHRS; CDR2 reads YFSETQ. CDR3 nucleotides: TGCGCCAGCAGCGTTGTGGTCCTTGGGAATGAGCAGTTCTTC. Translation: CASSVVVLGNEQFF.

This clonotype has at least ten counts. The CDR3 sequence is CASSLPPSGDRGGELFF. In DNA form, the CDR3 reads TGCGCCAGCAGCTTGCCTCCATCAGGGGATCGTGGCGGGGAGCTGTTTTTT. This sequence joins TRBV5-1 and TRBJ2-2; D is possibly TRBD1 (6 bases). V was trimmed by 1 base and J by 7 bases, leaving 20 bases between them. CDR1 and CDR2 (germline): SGHRS, YFSETQ. The CDR3 length is 17 residues.

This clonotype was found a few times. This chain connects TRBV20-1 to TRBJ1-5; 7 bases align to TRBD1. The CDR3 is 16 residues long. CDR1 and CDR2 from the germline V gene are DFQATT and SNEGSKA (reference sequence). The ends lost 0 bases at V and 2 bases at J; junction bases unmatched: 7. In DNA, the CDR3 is TGCAGTGCTAGAGATGCCGACAGGGTCCGCAATCAGCCCCAGCATTTT. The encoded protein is CSARDADRVRNQPQHF.

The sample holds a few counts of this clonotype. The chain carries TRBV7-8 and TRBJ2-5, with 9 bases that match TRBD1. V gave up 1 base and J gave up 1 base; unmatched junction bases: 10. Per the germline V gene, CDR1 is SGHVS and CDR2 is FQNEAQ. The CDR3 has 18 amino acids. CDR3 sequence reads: CASSLVRTGESSQETQYF. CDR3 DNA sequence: TGTGCCAGCAGCTTAGTTAGGACAGGGGAATCTTCCCAAGAGACCCAGTACTTC. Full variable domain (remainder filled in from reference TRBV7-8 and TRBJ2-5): GAGVSQSPRYKVAKRGQDVALRCDPISGHVSLFWYQQALGQGPEFLTYFQNEAQLDKSGLPSDRFFAERPEGSVSTLKIQRTQQEDSAVYLCASSLVRTGESSQETQYFGPGTRLLVL.

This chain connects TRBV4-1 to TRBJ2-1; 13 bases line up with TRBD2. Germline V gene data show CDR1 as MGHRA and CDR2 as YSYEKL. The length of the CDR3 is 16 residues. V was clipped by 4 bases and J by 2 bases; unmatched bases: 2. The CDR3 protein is CASSRGTSGAYNEQFF. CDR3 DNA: TGCGCCAGCAGCCGAGGGACTAGCGGGGCCTACAATGAGCAGTTCTTC.

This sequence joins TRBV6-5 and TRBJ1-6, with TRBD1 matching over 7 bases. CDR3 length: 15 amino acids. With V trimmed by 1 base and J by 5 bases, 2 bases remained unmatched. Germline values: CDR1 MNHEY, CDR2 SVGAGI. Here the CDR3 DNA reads TGTGCCAGCAGTTACTGGACAGGAAATAATTCACCCCTCCACTTT. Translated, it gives CASSYWTGNNSPLHF.

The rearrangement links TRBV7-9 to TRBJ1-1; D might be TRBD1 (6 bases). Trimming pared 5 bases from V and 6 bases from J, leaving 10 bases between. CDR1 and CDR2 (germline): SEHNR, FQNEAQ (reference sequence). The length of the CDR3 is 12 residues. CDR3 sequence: CASSRDNAEAFF. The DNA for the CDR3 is TGTGCCAGCAGCCGGGACAACGCTGAAGCTTTCTTT.

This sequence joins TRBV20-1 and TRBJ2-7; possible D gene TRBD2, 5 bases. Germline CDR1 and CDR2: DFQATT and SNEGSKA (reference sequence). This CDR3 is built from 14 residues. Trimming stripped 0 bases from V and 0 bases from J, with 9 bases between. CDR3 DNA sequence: TGCAGTGCTAGAGAGGCAGAGGGCTCCTACGAGCAGTACTTC. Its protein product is CSAREAEGSYEQYF.

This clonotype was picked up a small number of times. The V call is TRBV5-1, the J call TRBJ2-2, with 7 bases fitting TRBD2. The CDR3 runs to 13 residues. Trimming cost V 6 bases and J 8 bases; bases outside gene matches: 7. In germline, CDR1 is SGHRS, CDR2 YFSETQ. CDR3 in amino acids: CASKAAGDGELFF. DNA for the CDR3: TGCGCCAGCAAAGCGGCGGGAGATGGGGAGCTGTTTTTT.

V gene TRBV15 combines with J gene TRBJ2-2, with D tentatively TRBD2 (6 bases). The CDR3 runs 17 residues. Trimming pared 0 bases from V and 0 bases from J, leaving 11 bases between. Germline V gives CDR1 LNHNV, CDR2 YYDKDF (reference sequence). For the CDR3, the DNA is TGTGCCACCAGCAGAGATGCGCTAGCGCCGAACACCGGGGAGCTGTTTTTT. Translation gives CATSRDALAPNTGELFF.